The next 10 T cell receptor beta chains were all read from a single sample in a study of follicular helper T cells after annual influenza vaccination. Some clones are missing from TCRdb's copy, which holds only in-frame ones; the method was immunoSEQ multiplex PCR. The sample consists of about 5,200 clones, roughly nine tenths of them appearing once. The time point: 2013-2014 season, 7 days after vaccination. The sequences come from CXCR5+ CD38- circulating T follicular helper cells from blood, collected 7 days after influenza vaccination. As for subset: circulating Tfh, non-naive CD4+CXCR5+PD-1+ (ICOS+CD38+ or ICOS-CD38-). The receptor set was obtained from an adult who received the influenza vaccine.

The CDR3 sequence is CASSLDRGSAYEQYF. CDR3 DNA sequence: TGTGCCAGCAGCTTGGACAGGGGCAGCGCCTACGAGCAGTACTTC. This chain joins TRBV5-4 and TRBJ2-7; 7 bases are shared with TRBD1. The CDR3 has 15 residues. CDR1 is SGHNT and CDR2 is YYREEE in the germline V gene (reference sequence). The trim removed 0 bases at V and 2 bases at J, leaving 5 bases unmatched.

This chain joins TRBV11-2 and TRBJ2-5, with a tentative D call TRBD2 (6 bases). The germline V and J ends were trimmed by 5 bases and 7 bases, with 8 bases remaining between them. Germline-derived CDR1 and CDR2 are SGHAT and FQNNGV. The CDR3 is 11 amino acids. CDR3 in DNA: TGTGCCAGCAGCGCCGGGGGGACCCAGTACTTC. It specifies CASSAGGTQYF.

This rearrangement joins TRBV12-2 to TRBJ2-2; TRBD2, the D gene given by the table, was not confirmed from the DNA. TRBV12-2 is assigned pseudogene status. This CDR3 spans 17 amino acids. Here the CDR3 reads CASRLALIAGSTGELFF. The CDR3 DNA sequence: TGTGCAAGTCGCTTAGCGCTAATAGCGGGAAGCACCGGGGAGCTGTTTTTT.

The genes are TRBV2 and TRBJ1-5; D not certain. Trimming removed 6 bases from V and 4 bases from J, with 10 bases in between. Germline-derived CDR1 and CDR2 are SNHLY and FYNNEI. This CDR3 contains 13 residues. CDR3 DNA: TGTGCCAGCAGGGTAAACAGAAATCAGCCCCAGCATTTT. Its translation: CASRVNRNQPQHF.

The chain couples TRBV14 to TRBJ2-5; no definite D call. CDR3 length: 13 amino acids. The V gene lost 1 base and the J gene lost 0 bases, with 3 bases spanning the gap. Per germline, CDR1 SGHDN and CDR2 FVKESK. The CDR3 loop is CASSQAYQETQYF. Written as DNA, the CDR3 is TGTGCCAGCAGCCAAGCGTACCAAGAGACCCAGTACTTC.

CDR3 amino acids: CASSPPGTGGQPQHF. The CDR3 region has the DNA TGTGCCAGCTCACCGCCAGGGACAGGCGGTCAGCCCCAGCATTTT. The rearrangement uses TRBV18 and TRBJ1-5; TRBD1 matches 8 bases. CDR3 length: 15 amino acids. Germline lookup yields CDR1 KGHSH and CDR2 LQKENI. J was trimmed by 6 bases and V by 3 bases; bases with no gene match: 7.

V and J are TRBV7-3 and TRBJ1-6, with D possibly being TRBD1 (6 bases). The V and J ends lost 4 bases and 13 bases respectively, with 17 bases between them. The length of the CDR3 is 14 residues. Looked up from germline, CDR1 is SGHTA and CDR2 is FQGTGA. The CDR3 DNA reads TGTGCCAGCAGCTACTCCTCAGGGGTGGGTCCCCTCCACTTT. Translation: CASSYSSGVGPLHF.

The chain carries TRBV6-4 and TRBJ1-2, with 10 bases fitting TRBD1. The CDR3 sequence is 15 residues long. Trimming took 4 bases from V and 7 from J; bases not matched to a gene: 9. Germline-derived CDR1 and CDR2 are MRHNA and SNTAGT. CDR3: CASSAYGTGEGGYTF. The CDR3 DNA is TGTGCCAGCAGTGCATATGGGACAGGGGAAGGTGGCTACACCTTC.

This chain connects TRBV6-5 to TRBJ1-1; no definite D call. V was cut by 6 bases and J by 3 bases, with 11 bases left in between. The CDR3 contains 13 residues. Germline-derived CDR1 and CDR2 are MNHEY and SVGAGI. CDR3 residues: CASRPRGYTEAFF. DNA for the CDR3: TGTGCCAGCAGACCCCGCGGGTACACTGAAGCTTTCTTT.

This chain connects TRBV5-1 to TRBJ2-1, with 13 bases matching TRBD2. The CDR3 contains 15 residues. Per the germline V gene, CDR1 is SGHRS and CDR2 is YFSETQ. The V gene end was trimmed by 5 bases and the J gene end by 9 bases; junction bases not matched to a gene: 8. In nucleotides, the CDR3 is TGCGCCAGCAGTCCAACTAGCGGGAGGGCAGGTGAGCAGTTCTTC. It is translated as CASSPTSGRAGEQFF.